The rows below give T cell receptor beta chains drawn from one sample of a study of Ad26.COV2.S vaccination and SARS-CoV-2 variants. The data were produced by immunoSEQ multiplex PCR, yet TCRdb's version contains in-frame clones alone and is incomplete. Among a few hundred thousand clones listed, approximately 91% were seen once. The sample in question was peripheral blood, obtained in a trial of Ad26.COV2.S vaccine versus placebo. These receptors came from a person between 18 and 60 years old who received the Ad26.COV2.S COVID-19 vaccine or a placebo. Each CDR3 is given with its conserved first and last residue. The D gene is left open where the match is weak. Rows may omit the clone size; those that give it use once, few, many or a size class.

length	V	J	size	D	CDR3	DNA
17	TRBV11-2	TRBJ2-7	NA	NA	CASSLGRPAYLNYEQYF	TGTGCCAGCAGCTTAGGGAGGCCTGCGTACCTAAATTACGAGCAGTACTTC
16	TRBV28	TRBJ2-7	NA	TRBD1	CASQSPGTAPIYEQYF	TGTGCCAGCCAAAGCCCTGGGACAGCGCCAATCTACGAGCAGTACTTC
18	TRBV28	TRBJ2-2	NA	TRBD2	CASSSPTRTSVDTGELFF	TGTGCCAGCAGTTCCCCAACCCGGACTAGCGTTGACACCGGGGAGCTGTTTTTT
17	TRBV2	TRBJ2-5	NA	NA	CASIPLPGTLRQETQYF	TGTGCCAGCATTCCCCTCCCCGGGACTCTACGTCAAGAGACCCAGTACTTC
13	TRBV3-1/TRBV3-2	TRBJ2-7	NA	TRBD1	CASRQTGFNEQYF	TGTGCCAGCAGACAGACAGGGTTCAACGAGCAGTACTTC
15	TRBV27	TRBJ2-7	NA	NA	CASSLEGPGVDEQYF	TGTGCCAGCAGTTTAGAGGGCCCCGGCGTAGACGAGCAGTACTTC
12	TRBV5-5	TRBJ2-7	NA	NA	CASSALPHEQYF	TGTGCCAGCAGCGCCCTCCCTCACGAGCAGTACTTC
17	TRBV5-4	TRBJ2-1	NA	TRBD2	CASSILLAGGSYNEQFF	TGTGCCAGCAGCATCCTACTAGCGGGCGGCTCCTACAATGAGCAGTTCTTC
13	TRBV14	TRBJ2-7	NA	NA	CASSQVVGGEQYF	TGTGCCAGCAGCCAAGTTGTAGGGGGAGAGCAGTACTTC
14	TRBV5-4	TRBJ2-7	NA	TRBD1	CASSPGQGPYEQYF	TGTGCCAGCAGCCCGGGACAGGGACCCTACGAGCAGTACTTC
15	TRBV6-2/TRBV6-3	TRBJ2-3	NA	NA	CASSPPGSMADTQYF	TGTGCCAGCAGCCCTCCAGGGAGCATGGCAGATACGCAGTATTTT
15	TRBV10-3	TRBJ1-4	NA	TRBD1	CAISADRGPGEKLFF	TGTGCCATCAGTGCCGACAGGGGGCCGGGTGAAAAACTGTTTTTT
11	TRBV29-1	TRBJ2-7	few	NA	CSVRLYQEQYF	TGCAGCGTTCGCCTATATCAAGAGCAGTACTTC
15	TRBV19	TRBJ1-5	NA	NA	CASSIDSGGNQPQHF	TGTGCCAGTAGTATAGATTCAGGGGGCAATCAGCCCCAGCATTTT